The entry below gives a single T cell receptor (beta chain) sequence along with its context. Its antigen is undetermined. Populations isolated by sorting all had purity greater than 95%. This record belongs to a study of beta chain features in type 1 diabetes. About the study: Sorted cells numbering around 100,000,000 were examined across all samples. Findings and limits, study-wide: Individuals with type 1 diabetes displayed fewer insertions and more deletions at VDJ junctions. Cells carrying high TCR expression could end up over-represented when cDNA is sequenced.

Germline values: CDR1 SGHDN, CDR2 FVKESK. The CDR3 is 16 amino acids. Trimming took 1 base from V and 1 from J; bases not matched to a gene: 3. Expressed TCRB transcripts got sequenced, as all isolated RNA was reverse transcribed. Assay used: immunoSEQ multiplex PCR; TCRdb lists only in-frame clones, some missing. The sample records nearly 250,000 clones, approximately 70% being singletons. Material: naive CD4+ T cells from blood. The V and J genes are TRBV14 and TRBJ2-5; the match to TRBD2 covers 10 bases. The receptor was isolated from a man aged 25-45 years in good health. The CDR3 region has the DNA TGTGCCAGCAGCCAAGGGAGGACTAGCGGCCAAGAGACCCAGTACTTC. Protein product: CASSQGRTSGQETQYF.